A single sample gave rise to the 19 T cell receptor beta chains below, sequenced in a study of blood T cell repertoires in COVID-19. TCRdb keeps only in-frame clones here, not all; method: immunoSEQ multiplex PCR. The repertoire has roughly 190,000 clones, about 85% of them found once; the top ten carry around a fifth. Sequences were obtained from peripheral blood. These receptors all stem from a man between 60 and 75 years old with active or convalescent COVID-19.

This chain joins TRBV6-5 and TRBJ2-3; the D is unclear. Trimming cost V 6 bases and J 2 bases, with 6 bases left between them. This CDR3 has 12 residues. Per the germline V gene, CDR1 is MNHEY and CDR2 is SVGAGI. In nucleotides, the CDR3 is TGTGCCAGCAGACAAACCACAGATACGCAGTATTTT. This gives the protein CASRQTTDTQYF.

This clone was detected once. The chain carries TRBV9 and TRBJ2-7; a possible D gene is TRBD1 (5 bases). In germline, CDR1 is SGDLS, CDR2 YYNGEE. The CDR3 consists of 13 residues. The ends were cut back, 1 base at V and 7 bases at J, with 12 bases in the middle. The CDR3 DNA sequence: TGTGCCAGCAGCGTACAGGGTTCTCGAGAGCAGTACTTC. This sequence encodes CASSVQGSREQYF.

The chain carries TRBV6-4 and TRBJ2-7; 9 bases map to TRBD1. Trimming cost V 4 bases and J 4 bases; bases outside gene matches: 2. CDR1 and CDR2 (germline): MRHNA, SNTAGT. This CDR3 comprises 13 residues. The CDR3 sequence: CASSGQGVYEQYF. CDR3 nucleotide sequence: TGTGCCAGCAGTGGACAGGGGGTTTACGAGCAGTACTTC.

The chain employs TRBV30 and TRBJ1-5, with D maybe TRBD1 (6 bases). The V gene's germline CDR1 is GTSNPN and CDR2 SVGIG (reference sequence). Trimming left V 2 bases short and J 3 bases short, with 14 bases between. This CDR3 comprises 15 residues. CDR3 sequence: CAWSRLGGDNQPQHF. CDR3 coding DNA: TGTGCCTGGAGTCGCCTAGGGGGAGACAATCAGCCCCAGCATTTT.

The chain is built from TRBV7-2 and TRBJ2-1, with TRBD1 as a possible D gene (6 bases). Trimming took off 1 base at V and 7 bases at J, with 17 bases between the two ends. Germline lookup yields CDR1 SGHTA and CDR2 FQGNSA. The CDR3 extends over 16 amino acids. CDR3: CASSLGWGPGLNEQFF. For the CDR3, the DNA is TGTGCCAGCAGCTTAGGTTGGGGGCCGGGGTTGAATGAGCAGTTCTTC. Full variable domain (rest looked up from reference TRBV7-2 and TRBJ2-1): GAGVSQSPSNKVTEKGKDVELRCDPISGHTALYWYRQSLGQGLEFLIYFQGNSAPDKSGLPSDRFSAERTGGSVSTLTIQRTQQEDSAVYLCASSLGWGPGLNEQFFGPGTRLTVL.

This chain connects TRBV7-7 to TRBJ2-5, with TRBD1 as a possible D gene (6 bases). Germline CDR1 SSHAT, CDR2 FNYEAQ (reference sequence). V was clipped by 5 bases and J by 4 bases, with 8 bases between them. The CDR3 runs to 12 residues. CDR3 residues: CASSLRGETQYF. In nucleotides, the CDR3 is TGTGCCAGCAGCCTCAGGGGAGAGACCCAGTACTTC.

The chain has TRBV19 and TRBJ1-5, with 7 bases lining up with TRBD1. Looked up from germline, CDR1 is LNHDA and CDR2 is SQIVND (reference sequence). CDR3 length: 15 residues. V gave up 5 bases and J gave up 0 bases; unmatched junction bases: 4. CDR3 DNA: TGTGCCAGTAGTGTTAGGGACAGTAGCAATCAGCCCCAGCATTTT. Translated, it gives CASSVRDSSNQPQHF.

The rearrangement links TRBV18 to TRBJ2-6; 7 nucleotides align to TRBD1. Trimming at V came to 3 bases and at J to 14 bases, leaving 4 bases not matched to a gene. Looked up from germline, CDR1 is KGHSH and CDR2 is LQKENI. CDR3 size: 12 residues. The chain's CDR3 is CASSPRTGILTF. The CDR3 nucleotides read TGTGCCAGCTCACCGAGGACAGGCATCCTGACTTTC.

The chain employs TRBV6-5 and TRBJ1-1; D might be TRBD1 (6 bases). This CDR3 contains 15 residues. Deletions cut 4 bases from V and 5 bases from J, with 17 bases between. Per the germline V gene, CDR1 is MNHEY and CDR2 is SVGAGI. CDR3 amino acids: CASSSDVQGNTEAFF. As DNA, the CDR3 is TGTGCCAGCAGTTCAGATGTTCAGGGGAATACTGAAGCTTTCTTT.

This sequence joins TRBV7-9 and TRBJ2-3; no reliable D call. Looked up from germline, CDR1 is SEHNR and CDR2 is FQNEAQ (reference sequence). This CDR3 is built from 13 residues. Trimming removed 3 bases at V and 2 bases at J, with 6 bases between. CDR3 nucleotide sequence: TGTGCCAGCAGCTTGGGCCTCACAGATACGCAGTATTTT. Its protein product is CASSLGLTDTQYF.

The chain employs TRBV23-1 and TRBJ2-3; D gene unclear. TRBV23-1 is identified as an open reading frame with a role that is uncertain. The CDR3 is 14 amino acids. V was cut by 6 bases and J by 0 bases, with 10 bases left in between. As DNA, the CDR3 is TGCGCCAGCAGCTCCCTCGGGAGCACAGATACGCAGTATTTT. Translation: CASSSLGSTDTQYF.

This chain joins TRBV7-9 and TRBJ2-5, with D possibly matching TRBD1 (6 bases). The CDR3 spans 15 residues. Germline-derived CDR1 and CDR2 are SEHNR and FQNEAQ (reference sequence). Trimming stripped 3 bases from V and 3 bases from J, with 14 bases between. CDR3 loop: CASSLGASMEETQYF. The CDR3, as DNA: TGTGCCAGCAGCTTGGGGGCGTCAATGGAAGAGACCCAGTACTTC.

The CDR3 protein is CASSPGTSGYNEQFF. CDR3 sequence (DNA): TGTGCCAGCTCACCCGGGACTAGCGGATACAATGAGCAGTTCTTC. This chain connects TRBV18 to TRBJ2-1; 11 positions agree with TRBD2. The CDR3 is 15 amino acids. The junction had 2 bases not matched to a gene; V was cut back by 3 bases and J by 4 bases. CDR1 and CDR2 (germline): KGHSH, LQKENI. Drawing the rest from reference TRBV18 and TRBJ2-1, the complete variable domain is NAGVMQNPRHLVRRRGQEARLRCSPMKGHSHVYWYRQLPEEGLKFMVYLQKENIIDESGMPKERFSAEFPKEGPSILRIQQVVRGDSAAYFCASSPGTSGYNEQFFGPGTRLTVL.

This chain links TRBV19 with TRBJ1-5; tentatively, D is TRBD1 (6 bases). Deletions cut 8 bases from V and 0 bases from J, with 20 bases between. The CDR3 has 17 residues. CDR1 and CDR2 (germline): LNHDA, SQIVND (reference sequence). The CDR3 protein is CASGGEQGYYSNQPQHF. DNA of the CDR3: TGTGCCAGTGGAGGTGAACAGGGATATTATAGCAATCAGCCCCAGCATTTT.

The chain joins TRBV21-1 to TRBJ2-2; the table's D call, TRBD1, was not checked against the DNA. TRBV21-1 is given as a pseudogene. This CDR3 contains 15 residues. The CDR3 spells CASRKTGSNTGELFF. The CDR3 DNA reads TGTGCCAGCAGGAAAACAGGGTCGAACACCGGGGAGCTGTTTTTT.

The chain uses TRBV27 and TRBJ1-1; TRBD1 matches at 8 bases. The CDR3 covers 15 residues. Germline V gives CDR1 MNHEY, CDR2 SMNVEV (reference sequence). The trim removed 4 bases at V and 0 bases at J, leaving 4 bases unmatched. Here the CDR3 reads CASSWGDRMNTEAFF. The CDR3 coding sequence is TGTGCCAGCAGTTGGGGGGACAGGATGAACACTGAAGCTTTCTTT.

This chain links TRBV5-1 with TRBJ2-7; the match to TRBD1 covers 7 bases. The CDR3 length is 15 residues. The V and J ends lost 4 bases and 6 bases, in that order; junction bases with no gene match: 13. Looked up from germline, CDR1 is SGHRS and CDR2 is YFSETQ. The CDR3 nucleotides read TGCGCCAGCAGCCTACAGGGGTCAGCCATCACCGAGCAGTACTTC. Its protein is CASSLQGSAITEQYF.

V usage is TRBV2 and J usage is TRBJ1-1; D is ambiguous. Trimming took off 8 bases at V and 4 bases at J, with 11 bases between the two ends. Germline CDR1 is SNHLY and CDR2 is FYNNEI. This CDR3 spans 12 amino acids. The CDR3 DNA is TGTGCCAGCGTTCCGAGAAGCACTGAAGCTTTCTTT. Protein: CASVPRSTEAFF.

This sequence joins TRBV2 and TRBJ1-5; possibly TRBD1 for D (5 bases). Trimming removed 5 bases from V and 4 bases from J, with 12 bases in between. CDR3 length: 14 residues. Per the germline V gene, CDR1 is SNHLY and CDR2 is FYNNEI. The DNA of the CDR3 is TGTGCCAGCAGTCCGAGACAGCCAAATCAGCCCCAGCATTTT. Residues: CASSPRQPNQPQHF.